This TCR beta chain was observed in a study of vaccination and CD4 T cells after COVID-19. Overall study context: Convalescent donors: six male, four female; seven Caucasian, two Asian, one multiracial, two Hispanic.

The sample holds a few counts of this clonotype. Its antigen is unknown. From germline, CDR1 is MRHNA and CDR2 SNTAGT. Trimming took 6 bases from V and 6 from J; bases not matched to a gene: 11. There are 15 residues in the CDR3. At the Johns Hopkins FTIC core, DNA taken from cultured CD4+ T cells was sequenced by way of the Oncomine TCR Beta short-read assay. TCRdb reprocessed the PCR reads via MiXCR and lists one record per CDR3 protein. The sample consists of over 12,000 distinct CDR3 sequences, over 45% of them appearing once. Treatment denoted: roughly nine-day PBMC culture with coronavirus spike peptide pools or control peptides (ViraFEST assay). Following expansion of antigen-specific T cells with peptide pools, ViraFEST then sequenced TCRs. Each well received two million PBMCs, cultured with about 11 IU/ml IL-2 and 8 to 10 ug/ml peptide pools.

The sequenced sample was CD4+ T cells from blood, cultured in vitro. The chain links TRBV6-4 to TRBJ2-1; the match to TRBD2 covers 7 bases. This receptor was identified in a human donor who had recovered from COVID-19. This chain's CDR3 is CASSELAGEGNEQFF. CDR3 in DNA: TGTGCCAGCAGCGAACTCGCGGGAGAGGGCAATGAGCAGTTCTTC.